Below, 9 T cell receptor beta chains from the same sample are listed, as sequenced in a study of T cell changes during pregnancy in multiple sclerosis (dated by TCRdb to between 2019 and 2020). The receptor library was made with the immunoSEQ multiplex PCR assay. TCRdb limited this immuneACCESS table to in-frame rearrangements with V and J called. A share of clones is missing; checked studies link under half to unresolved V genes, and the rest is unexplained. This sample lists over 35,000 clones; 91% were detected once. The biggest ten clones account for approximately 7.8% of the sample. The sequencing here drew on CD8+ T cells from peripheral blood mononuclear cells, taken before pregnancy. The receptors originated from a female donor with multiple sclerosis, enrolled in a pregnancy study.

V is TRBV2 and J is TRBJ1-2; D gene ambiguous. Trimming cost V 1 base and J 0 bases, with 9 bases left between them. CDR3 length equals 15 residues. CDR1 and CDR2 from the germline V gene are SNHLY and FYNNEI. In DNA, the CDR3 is TGTGCCAGCAGTGAAGGGGCAGCAGCTAACTATGGCTACACCTTC. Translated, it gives CASSEGAAANYGYTF.

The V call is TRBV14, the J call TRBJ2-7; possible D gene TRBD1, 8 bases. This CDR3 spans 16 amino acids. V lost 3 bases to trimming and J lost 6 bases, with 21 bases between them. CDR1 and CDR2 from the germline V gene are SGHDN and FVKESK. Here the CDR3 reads CASSQYTGHRGGEQYF. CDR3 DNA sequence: TGTGCCAGCAGCCAGTATACCGGGCACAGGGGGGGCGAGCAGTACTTC.

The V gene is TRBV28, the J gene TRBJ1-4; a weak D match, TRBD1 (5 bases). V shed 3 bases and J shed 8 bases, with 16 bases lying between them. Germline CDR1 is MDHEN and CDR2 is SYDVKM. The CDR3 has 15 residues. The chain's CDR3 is CASSFSTVNGEKLFF. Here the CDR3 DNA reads TGTGCCAGCAGTTTTTCGACAGTCAACGGGGAAAAACTGTTTTTT.

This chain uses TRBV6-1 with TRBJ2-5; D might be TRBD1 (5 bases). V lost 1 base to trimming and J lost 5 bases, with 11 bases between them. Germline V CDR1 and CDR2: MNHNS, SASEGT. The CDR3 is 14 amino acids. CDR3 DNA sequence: TGTGCCAGCAGTGAAGGGCCAGGGCAGGAGACCCAGTACTTC. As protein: CASSEGPGQETQYF.

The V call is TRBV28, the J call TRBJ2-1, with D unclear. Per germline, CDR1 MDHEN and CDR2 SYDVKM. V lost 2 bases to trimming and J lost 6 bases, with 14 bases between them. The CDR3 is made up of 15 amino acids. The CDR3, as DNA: TGTGCCAGCAGTTTAAGAGGTCAGAGCCCCAATGAGCAGTTCTTC. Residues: CASSLRGQSPNEQFF.

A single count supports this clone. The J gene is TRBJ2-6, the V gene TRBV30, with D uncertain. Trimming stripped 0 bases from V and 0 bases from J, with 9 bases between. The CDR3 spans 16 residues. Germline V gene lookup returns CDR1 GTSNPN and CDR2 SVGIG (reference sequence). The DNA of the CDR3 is TGTGCCTGGAGTGTTGAGGTCCACTCTGGGGCCAACGTCCTGACTTTC. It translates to CAWSVEVHSGANVLTF.

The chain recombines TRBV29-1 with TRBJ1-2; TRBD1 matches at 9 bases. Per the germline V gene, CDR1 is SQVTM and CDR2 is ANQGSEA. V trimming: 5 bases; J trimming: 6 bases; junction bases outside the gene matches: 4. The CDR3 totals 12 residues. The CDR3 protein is CSVITGGHGYTF. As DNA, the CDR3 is TGCAGCGTTATTACAGGGGGCCATGGCTACACCTTC.

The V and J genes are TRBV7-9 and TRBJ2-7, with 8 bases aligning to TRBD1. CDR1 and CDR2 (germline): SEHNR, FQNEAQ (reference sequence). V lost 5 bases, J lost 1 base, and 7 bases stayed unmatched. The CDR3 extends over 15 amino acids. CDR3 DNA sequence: TGTGCCAGCAGCCCAAAGGACAGGGCGTCCTACGAGCAGTACTTC. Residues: CASSPKDRASYEQYF.

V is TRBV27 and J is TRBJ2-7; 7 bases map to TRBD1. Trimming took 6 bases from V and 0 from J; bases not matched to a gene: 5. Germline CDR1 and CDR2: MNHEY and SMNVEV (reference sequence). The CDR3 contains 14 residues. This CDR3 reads CASSQTGTSYEQYF. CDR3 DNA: TGTGCCAGCAGCCAGACAGGGACCTCCTACGAGCAGTACTTC.